There are many counts of the clone carrying this T cell receptor beta chain. The antigen is unknown. This specimen belongs to a study of human T cells and chemical hapten exposure. General observations from the study: High-frequency TCRs, those above 1 in 1000, stayed the same after DPC sensitization.

TCRdb re-derived calls from the RACE reads in MiXCR, one entry per CDR3 protein. The profile shows some 400,000 distinct CDR3 sequences, about 4.8% of them singletons. The J segment lost 7 bases and the V segment lost 6 bases, leaving 5 bases of the junction unmatched. CDR1 is MGHRA and CDR2 is YSYEKL in the germline V gene. This CDR3 has 14 residues. As to time point: patch test 1, 2 weeks after DPC sensitization. As to treatment: therapeutic diphenylcyclopropenone sensitization with weekly scalp DPC. The sample was whole blood, taken in connection with sensitization to the hapten diphenylcyclopropenone (DPC). The receptor was isolated from a woman aged 50 to 60 with alopecia areata. Some clones in this sample may be carry-over from other donors' samples. V and J are TRBV4-1 and TRBJ2-1; 11 bases map to TRBD2. CDR3 bases: TGCGCCAGCAGGGTTCTAGCGGGAGGTAATGAGCAGTTCTTC. It is translated as CASRVLAGGNEQFF.